This is a list of T cell receptor beta chains from one sample in a study of CD8+ T cells in alopecia areata. The repertoire was sequenced with immunoSEQ multiplex PCR; TCRdb's copy has only in-frame clones and lacks some. Of about 140,000 clones in the sample, 86% were seen once. The input for sequencing was CD8+ T cells sorted from blood, taken at week 4, from a patient treated with tofacitinib. The source of these receptors is a human donor with alopecia areata. CDR3s include the opening cysteine and the closing phenylalanine or tryptophan. D genes are given only for firm matches. Expanded clones are given a class, and other clones once, few, many or no size at all.

DNA: TGTGCCAGCAGTTACGCGGCTAGCGGATCCGGGGAGCTGTTTTTT
CDR3: CASSYAASGSGELFF
J: TRBJ2-2
D: TRBD2
size: -
V: TRBV6-5

DNA: TGCAGCGTGACACCCCGGGACAGGGGGCAAGATACGCAGTATTTT
CDR3: CSVTPRDRGQDTQYF
J: TRBJ2-3
D: TRBD1
size: -
V: TRBV29-1

DNA: TGTGCCAGCAGTGCCCCGACAGGGCTCGCGAACACCGGGGAGCTGTTTTTT
CDR3: CASSAPTGLANTGELFF
J: TRBJ2-2
D: TRBD1
size: -
V: TRBV6-1

DNA: TGTGCCAGCAGGTCACCCATGGAGGATCAGCCCCAGCATTTT
CDR3: CASRSPMEDQPQHF
J: TRBJ1-5
D: -
size: -
V: TRBV9

DNA: TGCAGCGTTGAGGGACCTGTGGAAGAGACCCAGTACTTC
CDR3: CSVEGPVEETQYF
J: TRBJ2-5
D: -
size: once
V: TRBV29-1

DNA: TGCAGCGTTGAAGGGGACACCGTCAGAAATGAGCAGTTCTTC
CDR3: CSVEGDTVRNEQFF
J: TRBJ2-1
D: -
size: once
V: TRBV29-1

DNA: TGTGCCAGCAGCTCCAGGGTGAACTATGGCTACACCTTC
CDR3: CASSSRVNYGYTF
J: TRBJ1-2
D: -
size: -
V: TRBV7-9

DNA: TGTGCCAGCAGCACTCTCCCGGGACAGGGTCTCTACGAGCAGTACTTC
CDR3: CASSTLPGQGLYEQYF
J: TRBJ2-7
D: TRBD1
size: once
V: TRBV7-9

DNA: TGTGCCAGCAGTTCATCCGGGAACTACAATGAGCAGTTCTTC
CDR3: CASSSSGNYNEQFF
J: TRBJ2-1
D: -
size: -
V: TRBV27

DNA: TGCAGCGTCGTCTCGACTAGCGGTTACGAGCAGTACTTC
CDR3: CSVVSTSGYEQYF
J: TRBJ2-7
D: TRBD2
size: few
V: TRBV29-1

DNA: TGTGCCTGGAGTCCCCCGATGCAAGAGACCCAGTACTTC
CDR3: CAWSPPMQETQYF
J: TRBJ2-5
D: -
size: -
V: TRBV30

DNA: TGTGCCAGCAGTTTAGAGCCGCCTTTTTACGAGCAGTACTTC
CDR3: CASSLEPPFYEQYF
J: TRBJ2-7
D: -
size: -
V: TRBV27

DNA: TGCAGCGTTGAGCTGCCAGGGCAGAACTACGAGCAGTACTTC
CDR3: CSVELPGQNYEQYF
J: TRBJ2-7
D: -
size: -
V: TRBV29-1

DNA: TGTGCCAGCAGCCTCTTGGCGATAAGCACAGATACGCAGTATTTT
CDR3: CASSLLAISTDTQYF
J: TRBJ2-3
D: -
size: -
V: TRBV11-2

DNA: TGTGCCAGCGGGCAGGGGGTGCACGAGCAGTACTTC
CDR3: CASGQGVHEQYF
J: TRBJ2-7
D: TRBD1
size: -
V: TRBV6-5

DNA: TGCGCCAGCAGCTTGGAAGGGCACAGAGATACGCAGTATTTT
CDR3: CASSLEGHRDTQYF
J: TRBJ2-3
D: -
size: once
V: TRBV5-1

DNA: TGTGCCAGCAGCCCTACCTTCGAGACGCGTTCCTACGAGCAGTACTTC
CDR3: CASSPTFETRSYEQYF
J: TRBJ2-7
D: -
size: -
V: TRBV7-2

DNA: TGTGCCAGCAGCGGCCGGGACAGAGGCACAGATACGCAGTATTTT
CDR3: CASSGRDRGTDTQYF
J: TRBJ2-3
D: TRBD1
size: -
V: TRBV13

DNA: TGTGCCAGCAATGGACCGAGTAGGGCCACCGAGACCCAGTACTTC
CDR3: CASNGPSRATETQYF
J: TRBJ2-5
D: -
size: once
V: TRBV6-5

DNA: TGCGCCAGCAGCGCCCCGCAGGGAACTGGCACAGATACGCAGTATTTT
CDR3: CASSAPQGTGTDTQYF
J: TRBJ2-3
D: -
size: -
V: TRBV4-1

DNA: TGTGCTAGCAGCTTAAATGTAAACACTGAAGCTTTCTTT
CDR3: CASSLNVNTEAFF
J: TRBJ1-1
D: -
size: -
V: TRBV7-7

DNA: TGTGCCAGCAGCCGCGACAGGGAGACAGATACGCAGTATTTT
CDR3: CASSRDRETDTQYF
J: TRBJ2-3
D: TRBD1
size: -
V: TRBV7-6

DNA: TGCAGCGTTGAAAAGGGACAGGGAATGATCACTGAAGCTTTCTTT
CDR3: CSVEKGQGMITEAFF
J: TRBJ1-1
D: TRBD1
size: -
V: TRBV29-1

DNA: TGTGCCATCAGTGAGTCTAATGGTTCTGACGAGCAGTACTTC
CDR3: CAISESNGSDEQYF
J: TRBJ2-7
D: -
size: -
V: TRBV10-3

DNA: TGTGCCATCAGTGATAAGTTAGGTTTCTCCTACAATGAGCAGTTCTTC
CDR3: CAISDKLGFSYNEQFF
J: TRBJ2-1
D: -
size: -
V: TRBV10-3

DNA: TGTGCCATCAGTGATGGGTCAGGAACCATGAACACTGAAGCTTTCTTT
CDR3: CAISDGSGTMNTEAFF
J: TRBJ1-1
D: -
size: -
V: TRBV10-3

DNA: TGTGCCAGTAGAACCCTTCACCTGTACCAAGAGACCCAGTACTTC
CDR3: CASRTLHLYQETQYF
J: TRBJ2-5
D: -
size: once
V: TRBV19

DNA: TGTGCCAGCAGTGACTCTAGCGGGAGGTGGGGAGGATACAATGAGCAGTTCTTC
CDR3: CASSDSSGRWGGYNEQFF
J: TRBJ2-1
D: TRBD2
size: -
V: TRBV2

DNA: TGTGCCAGCAGCCACACCGGGACCCCTTCCTACGAGCAGTACTTC
CDR3: CASSHTGTPSYEQYF
J: TRBJ2-7
D: -
size: once
V: TRBV7-9

DNA: TGCAGCGTTGTCGCCGGGGGGCTCTCCTACAATGAGCAGTTCTTC
CDR3: CSVVAGGLSYNEQFF
J: TRBJ2-1
D: -
size: -
V: TRBV29-1

DNA: TGTGCCAGCAGTTCCGGACAAAACAATGAGCAGTTCTTC
CDR3: CASSSGQNNEQFF
J: TRBJ2-1
D: -
size: -
V: TRBV27

DNA: TGCAGCGTTGAGGCCAGGGGGGGATACGAGCAGTACTTC
CDR3: CSVEARGGYEQYF
J: TRBJ2-7
D: -
size: -
V: TRBV29-1

DNA: TGTGCCAGTAGTATAACCGGGTCCTACGAGCAGTACTTC
CDR3: CASSITGSYEQYF
J: TRBJ2-7
D: -
size: -
V: TRBV19

DNA: TGCGCCAGCAGTCAATCGTCGAGCGGCGTAGGGGGAGATACGCAGTATTTT
CDR3: CASSQSSSGVGGDTQYF
J: TRBJ2-3
D: -
size: -
V: TRBV23-1

DNA: TGTGCCAGCAGCCCGGGACTAGCGGGGGGATCGAACACCGGGGAGCTGTTTTTT
CDR3: CASSPGLAGGSNTGELFF
J: TRBJ2-2
D: TRBD2
size: -
V: TRBV5-4

DNA: TGTGCCAGCTCACCGACAGGGGACAACGAGCAGTACTTC
CDR3: CASSPTGDNEQYF
J: TRBJ2-7
D: TRBD1
size: -
V: TRBV18

DNA: TGTGCCAGCAGTTTCTTCTTGTACAGGGGGTATAGCAATCAGCCCCAGCATTTT
CDR3: CASSFFLYRGYSNQPQHF
J: TRBJ1-5
D: TRBD1
size: once
V: TRBV28

DNA: TGTGCCAGCAATGGAGGGGGCGGAGGAGAGACCCAGTACTTC
CDR3: CASNGGGGGETQYF
J: TRBJ2-5
D: -
size: -
V: TRBV6-5

DNA: TGTGCCTGGAGTGAAGATACTAATCCTACCTACAATGAGCAGTTCTTC
CDR3: CAWSEDTNPTYNEQFF
J: TRBJ2-1
D: -
size: once
V: TRBV30

DNA: TGTGCCAGCAGCCCCCCGTGGGGCAACACCGGGGAGCTGTTTTTT
CDR3: CASSPPWGNTGELFF
J: TRBJ2-2
D: -
size: once
V: TRBV7-2

DNA: TGTGCCAGCAGTGACTCTTTGGAGTCGAACAATGAGCAGTTCTTC
CDR3: CASSDSLESNNEQFF
J: TRBJ2-1
D: -
size: few
V: TRBV6-4

DNA: TGCAGCGTTGATCCCCAGGGAGTAGCAGATACGCAGTATTTT
CDR3: CSVDPQGVADTQYF
J: TRBJ2-3
D: -
size: -
V: TRBV29-1

DNA: TGCGCCAGCAGTACGGGACAGAGTATTTTTGAAAAACTGTTTTTT
CDR3: CASSTGQSIFEKLFF
J: TRBJ1-4
D: TRBD1
size: -
V: TRBV4-1

DNA: TGTGCCAGCAGCAGGGGACTAGCGCTCTCCTACAATGAGCAGTTCTTC
CDR3: CASSRGLALSYNEQFF
J: TRBJ2-1
D: TRBD2
size: -
V: TRBV7-9

DNA: TGTGCCTGGAGCCTGGGTGGGGGGGTAAGCACAGATACGCAGTATTTT
CDR3: CAWSLGGGVSTDTQYF
J: TRBJ2-3
D: TRBD2
size: -
V: TRBV30

DNA: TGTGCCAGCAGAGGTGCTAGCGGGGCTTACAATGAGCAGTTCTTC
CDR3: CASRGASGAYNEQFF
J: TRBJ2-1
D: TRBD2
size: -
V: TRBV6-6

DNA: TGCAGCGTTGATATGGGACAGGGGACAGGCAATGAGCAGTTCTTC
CDR3: CSVDMGQGTGNEQFF
J: TRBJ2-1
D: TRBD1
size: -
V: TRBV29-1

DNA: TGTGCCTGTAAGGGGGACCGTGAGCCCCAGCATTTT
CDR3: CACKGDREPQHF
J: TRBJ1-5
D: -
size: -
V: TRBV30

DNA: TGTGCCAGCAGCCCGGGACAGGAGGTGAACACTGAAGCTTTCTTT
CDR3: CASSPGQEVNTEAFF
J: TRBJ1-1
D: TRBD1
size: -
V: TRBV14

DNA: TGTGCCAGCAGCTTAGCGGGCAAGGGGGTCAATGAGCAGTTCTTC
CDR3: CASSLAGKGVNEQFF
J: TRBJ2-1
D: -
size: -
V: TRBV7-9

DNA: TGTGCCAGCAGTTCCACCTCCGGACAGAGGAACTATGGCTACACCTTC
CDR3: CASSSTSGQRNYGYTF
J: TRBJ1-2
D: -
size: once
V: TRBV6-6